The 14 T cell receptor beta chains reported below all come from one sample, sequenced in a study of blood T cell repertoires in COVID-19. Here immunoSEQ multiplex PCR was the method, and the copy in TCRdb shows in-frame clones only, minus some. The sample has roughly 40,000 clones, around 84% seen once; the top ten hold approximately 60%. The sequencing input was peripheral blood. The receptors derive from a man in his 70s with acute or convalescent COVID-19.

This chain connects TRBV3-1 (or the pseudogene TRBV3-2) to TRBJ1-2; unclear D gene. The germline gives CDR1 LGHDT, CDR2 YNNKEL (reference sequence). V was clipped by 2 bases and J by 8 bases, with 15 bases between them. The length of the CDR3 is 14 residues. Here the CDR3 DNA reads TGTGCCAGCAGCCAACAGGCCATTGATGGCGGCTACACCTTC. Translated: CASSQQAIDGGYTF.

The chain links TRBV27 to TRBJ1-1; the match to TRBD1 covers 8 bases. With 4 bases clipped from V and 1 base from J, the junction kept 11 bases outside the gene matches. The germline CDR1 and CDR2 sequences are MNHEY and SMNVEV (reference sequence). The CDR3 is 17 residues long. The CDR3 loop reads CASSSSSRQGQNTEAFF. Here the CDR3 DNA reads TGTGCCAGCAGTTCATCCTCAAGACAGGGGCAGAACACTGAAGCTTTCTTT.

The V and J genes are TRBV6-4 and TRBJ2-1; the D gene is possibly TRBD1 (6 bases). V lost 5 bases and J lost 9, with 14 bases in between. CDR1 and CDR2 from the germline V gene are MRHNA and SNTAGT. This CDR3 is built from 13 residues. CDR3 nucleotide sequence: TGTGCCAGCAGTCCACAGGGAATTGGTGAGCAGTTCTTC. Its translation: CASSPQGIGEQFF.

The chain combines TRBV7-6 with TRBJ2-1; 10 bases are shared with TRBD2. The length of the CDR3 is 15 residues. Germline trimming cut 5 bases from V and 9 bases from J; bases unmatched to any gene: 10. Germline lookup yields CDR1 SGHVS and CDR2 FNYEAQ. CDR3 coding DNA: TGTGCCAGCAGCCAGCTGTTAGCGGGGGGCAGTGAGCAGTTCTTC. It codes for CASSQLLAGGSEQFF.

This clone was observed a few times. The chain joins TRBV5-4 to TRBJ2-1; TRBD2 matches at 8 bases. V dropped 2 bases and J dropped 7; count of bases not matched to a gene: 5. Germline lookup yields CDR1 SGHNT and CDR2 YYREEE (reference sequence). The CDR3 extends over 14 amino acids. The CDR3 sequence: CASSFGTRWNEQFF. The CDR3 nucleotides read TGTGCCAGCAGCTTTGGGACTAGATGGAATGAGCAGTTCTTC.

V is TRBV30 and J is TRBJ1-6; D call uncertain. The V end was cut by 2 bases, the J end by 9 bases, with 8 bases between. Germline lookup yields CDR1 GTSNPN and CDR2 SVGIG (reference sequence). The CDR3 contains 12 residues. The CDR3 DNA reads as TGTGCCTGGAGTTTGGGAGGTTCACCCCTCCACTTT. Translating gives CAWSLGGSPLHF.

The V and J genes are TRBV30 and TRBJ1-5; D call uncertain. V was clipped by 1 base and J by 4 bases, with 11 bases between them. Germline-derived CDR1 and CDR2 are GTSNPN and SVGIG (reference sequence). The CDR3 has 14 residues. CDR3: CAWSGTTLNQPQHF. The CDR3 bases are TGTGCCTGGAGTGGTACCACTCTTAATCAGCCCCAGCATTTT.

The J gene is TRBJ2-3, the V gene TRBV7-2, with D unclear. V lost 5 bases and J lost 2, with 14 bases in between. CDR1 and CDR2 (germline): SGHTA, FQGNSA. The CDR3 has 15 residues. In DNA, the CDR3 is TGTGCCAGCAGCCCCTTGCTGGCGGTCACAGATACGCAGTATTTT. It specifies CASSPLLAVTDTQYF.

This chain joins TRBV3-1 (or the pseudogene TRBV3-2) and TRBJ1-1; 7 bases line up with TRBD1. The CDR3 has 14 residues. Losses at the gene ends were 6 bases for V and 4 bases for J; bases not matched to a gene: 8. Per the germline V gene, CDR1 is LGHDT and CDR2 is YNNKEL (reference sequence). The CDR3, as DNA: TGTGCCAGCAGTCCACAGGGGTTGGGCACTGAAGCTTTCTTT. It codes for CASSPQGLGTEAFF.

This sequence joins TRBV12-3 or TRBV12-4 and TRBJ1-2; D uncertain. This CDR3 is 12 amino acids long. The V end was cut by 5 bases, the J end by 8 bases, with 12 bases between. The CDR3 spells CASSPTVRGYTF. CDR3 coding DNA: TGTGCCAGCAGTCCTACAGTAAGGGGCTACACCTTC.

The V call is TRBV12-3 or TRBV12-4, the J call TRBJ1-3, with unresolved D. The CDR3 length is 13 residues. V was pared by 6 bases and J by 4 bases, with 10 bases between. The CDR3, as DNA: TGTGCCAGCAGCCCTATTCTGGGAAACACCATATATTTT. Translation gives CASSPILGNTIYF.

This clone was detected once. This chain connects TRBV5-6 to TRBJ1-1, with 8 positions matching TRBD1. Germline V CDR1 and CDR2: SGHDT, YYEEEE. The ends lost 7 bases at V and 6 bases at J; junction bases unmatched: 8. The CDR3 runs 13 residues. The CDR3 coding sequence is TGTGCCAGCCTTATACAGGGGGTAGCTGAAGCTTTCTTT. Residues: CASLIQGVAEAFF.

CDR3 protein: CASSVGQLNQPQHF. CDR3 in DNA: TGTGCCAGCAGCGTGGGACAGCTGAATCAGCCCCAGCATTTT. The chain couples TRBV3-1 (or the pseudogene TRBV3-2) to TRBJ1-5; 7 bases align to TRBD1. CDR1 and CDR2 (germline): LGHDT, YNNKEL (reference sequence). V dropped 5 bases and J dropped 4; count of bases not matched to a gene: 5. The CDR3 consists of 14 residues.

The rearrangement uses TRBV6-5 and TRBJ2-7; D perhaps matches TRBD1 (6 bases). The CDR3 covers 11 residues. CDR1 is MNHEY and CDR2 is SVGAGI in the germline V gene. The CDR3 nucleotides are TGTGCGGGGTTGGGGGCATACGAGCAGTACTTC. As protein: CAGLGAYEQYF.